These 30 T cell receptor beta chains were sequenced from one sample in a study of cytomegalovirus exposure and HLA in healthy donors. PCR was performed using 60 Vbeta and 13 Jbeta primers. The data were produced by immunoSEQ multiplex PCR, yet TCRdb's version contains in-frame clones alone and is incomplete. The table lists 170,000 or so clones, 80% of them singletons. Sequenced input: PBMCs. The receptors stem from a woman aged 45-59 years in good health and CMV-seropositive.

J is TRBJ1-2 and V is TRBV7-2; D gene uncertain. V lost 5 bases to trimming and J lost 6 bases, with 22 bases between them. Germline V lookup: CDR1 SGHTA, CDR2 FQGNSA. The CDR3 length is 16 residues. CDR3 DNA: TGTGCCAGCAGCCTCCTTACCGGGGATTTGTTGGATGGCTACACCTTC. Its protein is CASSLLTGDLLDGYTF. The variable domain in full, completed from reference TRBV7-2 and TRBJ1-2, reads GAGVSQSPSNKVTEKGKDVELRCDPISGHTALYWYRQSLGQGLEFLIYFQGNSAPDKSGLPSDRFSAERTGGSVSTLTIQRTQQEDSAVYLCASSLLTGDLLDGYTFGSGTRLTVV.

This chain connects TRBV29-1 to TRBJ2-5; 7 bases are a match to TRBD1. Germline V gives CDR1 SQVTM, CDR2 ANQGSEA. The CDR3 has 14 amino acids. Trimming removed 5 bases from V and 5 bases from J; junction bases left unmatched: 11. CDR3: CSVRLTGTRETQYF. The CDR3 nucleotides are TGCAGCGTTCGCCTGACAGGGACGCGGGAGACCCAGTACTTC.

The chain has TRBV7-2 and TRBJ2-5; no clear D gene. The CDR3 is 13 residues long. Germline CDR1 is SGHTA and CDR2 is FQGNSA. Trimming left V 4 bases short and J 0 bases short, with 6 bases between. In DNA form, the CDR3 reads TGTGCCAGCAGCTCTCAGTACCAAGAGACCCAGTACTTC. This gives the protein CASSSQYQETQYF.

CDR3 amino acids: CASSLAGTGLEEQYF. The CDR3 bases are TGCGCCAGCAGCTTGGCCGGGACAGGGCTGGAAGAGCAGTACTTC. The chain uses TRBV5-1 and TRBJ2-7, with 9 positions matching TRBD1. This CDR3 region has 15 residues. J was trimmed by 7 bases and V by 0 bases; bases with no gene match: 8. Germline CDR1 reads SGHRS; CDR2 reads YFSETQ.

The chain recombines TRBV6-1 with TRBJ2-5, with a tentative D call TRBD2 (5 bases). The CDR3 is 15 residues long. Germline values: CDR1 MNHNS, CDR2 SASEGT. Trimming removed 0 bases from V and 1 base from J, with 9 bases in between. This chain's CDR3 is CASSEAGGLQETQYF. CDR3 nucleotide sequence: TGTGCCAGCAGTGAAGCGGGCGGACTCCAAGAGACCCAGTACTTC.

The CDR3 loop reads CASTQPTGTPKNIQYF. The CDR3 DNA sequence: TGTGCCAGCACCCAACCGACCGGGACACCCAAAAACATTCAGTACTTC. The J gene is TRBJ2-4, the V gene TRBV13, with a weak D call TRBD1 (6 bases). V lost 7 bases and J 2 bases, leaving 18 bases between the germline ends. This CDR3 spans 16 amino acids. Germline V lookup: CDR1 PRHDT, CDR2 FYEKMQ (reference sequence).

The J gene is TRBJ2-7, the V gene TRBV2, with 9 bases identical to TRBD1. The CDR3 contains 14 residues. CDR1 SNHLY and CDR2 FYNNEI come from the germline V gene. Unmatched junction bases numbered 6, after V lost 5 bases and J lost 4 bases. CDR3 nucleotides: TGTGCCAGCAGTTCCGGGACAGGGTCATACGAGCAGTACTTC. Residues: CASSSGTGSYEQYF.

V is TRBV15 and J is TRBJ1-5, with D tentatively TRBD1 (5 bases). V was clipped by 1 base and J by 5 bases, with 12 bases between them. The germline CDR1 and CDR2 sequences are LNHNV and YYDKDF (reference sequence). The CDR3 is 15 amino acids. The CDR3 DNA sequence: TGTGCCACCAGCAGAGTTGCGGGGGTGGATCAGCCCCAGCATTTT. This encodes CATSRVAGVDQPQHF. Variable domain in full (rest from reference TRBV15 and TRBJ1-5): DAMVIQNPRYQVTQFGKPVTLSCSQTLNHNVMYWYQQKSSQAPKLLFHYYDKDFNNEADTPDNFQSRRPNTSFCFLDIRSPGLGDTAMYLCATSRVAGVDQPQHFGDGTRLSIL.

This rearrangement joins TRBV7-3 to TRBJ2-1; D is uncertain. Germline V gene data show CDR1 as SGHTA and CDR2 as FQGTGA. The CDR3 covers 13 residues. Trimming removed 1 base at V and 6 bases at J, with 7 bases between. CDR3 in amino acids: CASSLIPGNEQFF. DNA of the CDR3: TGTGCCAGCAGCTTAATTCCCGGCAATGAGCAGTTCTTC.

This clone was seen a single time. V and J are TRBV11-2 and TRBJ2-4, with D hard to call. Looked up from germline, CDR1 is SGHAT and CDR2 is FQNNGV. CDR3 size: 14 residues. V was cut by 5 bases and J by 2 bases, with 10 bases left in between. The CDR3 protein is CASSTEPSKNIQYF. The CDR3 DNA is TGTGCCAGCAGCACAGAACCCTCCAAAAACATTCAGTACTTC. The full variable domain, rest sourced from reference TRBV11-2 and TRBJ2-4, is EAGVAQSPRYKIIEKRQSVAFWCNPISGHATLYWYQQILGQGPKLLIQFQNNGVVDDSQLPKDRFSAERLKGVDSTLKIQPAKLEDSAVYLCASSTEPSKNIQYFGAGTRLSVL.

This clone was seen a few times. The genes are TRBV2 and TRBJ1-5, with D possibly being TRBD1 (5 bases). The CDR3 has 13 amino acids. Trimming took off 8 bases at V and 11 bases at J, with 19 bases between the two ends. Germline V gives CDR1 SNHLY, CDR2 FYNNEI. The CDR3 region has the DNA TGTGCCAGCGATTACACAGGCTCCATAGCCCAGCATTTT. Protein product: CASDYTGSIAQHF.

V is TRBV7-8 and J is TRBJ2-7; 11 nucleotides agree with TRBD2. The CDR3 is 13 residues long. Germline loops: CDR1 SGHVS, CDR2 FQNEAQ. The V and J ends lost 6 bases and 4 bases, in that order; junction bases with no gene match: 2. CDR3 DNA: TGTGCCAGCAGACGGACTAGCGGGTACGAGCAGTACTTC. Protein product: CASRRTSGYEQYF.

The CDR3 sequence: CASSDQGRADTQYF. Here the CDR3 DNA reads TGTGCCAGCAGCGATCAGGGTAGGGCAGATACGCAGTATTTT. The chain employs TRBV9 and TRBJ2-3; D is perhaps TRBD1 (5 bases). The V end was cut by 3 bases, the J end by 4 bases, with 12 bases between. Germline values: CDR1 SGDLS, CDR2 YYNGEE. The CDR3 is made up of 14 amino acids.

This chain connects TRBV7-9 to TRBJ2-7; 8 bases align to TRBD1. Germline V gives CDR1 SEHNR, CDR2 FQNEAQ (reference sequence). The CDR3 consists of 16 residues. The ends lost 1 base at V and 6 bases at J; junction bases unmatched: 11. The CDR3 spells CASSLVWRTGITEQYF. In DNA form, the CDR3 reads TGTGCCAGCAGCTTAGTTTGGAGGACAGGGATTACCGAGCAGTACTTC.

This chain uses TRBV28 with TRBJ2-7, with D possibly TRBD1 on 6 matching bases. The CDR3 spans 14 residues. Per the germline V gene, CDR1 is MDHEN and CDR2 is SYDVKM. Trimming took off 4 bases at V and 4 bases at J, with 14 bases between the two ends. CDR3 in amino acids: CASSSQGGVYEQYF. The CDR3 DNA reads TGTGCCAGCAGTTCACAGGGTGGGGTATACGAGCAGTACTTC.

This chain uses TRBV5-1 with TRBJ2-1, with D perhaps matching TRBD2 (5 bases). Germline-derived CDR1 and CDR2 are SGHRS and YFSETQ. Trimming removed 7 bases at V and 5 bases at J, with 13 bases between. There are 13 residues in the CDR3. In DNA, the CDR3 is TGCGCCAGCTCCGTCTCCGGGAACAATGAGCAGTTCTTC. It yields the protein CASSVSGNNEQFF.

About this clone itself: The junction differs from germline at one of its ends, possibly a read error. The gene calls are TRBV7-7 and TRBJ1-3, with D uncertain. The CDR3 is 15 amino acids. Germline V gene data show CDR1 as SSHAT and CDR2 as FNYEAQ (reference sequence). For the CDR3, the DNA is TGTGCTAGCAGCTTAGCGAATAGTTCTGGAAACACCATATATTTT. It codes for CASSLANSSGNTIYF.

This clone was observed a few times. This chain links TRBV30 with TRBJ2-3, with D unresolved. From germline, CDR1 is GTSNPN and CDR2 SVGIG (reference sequence). The CDR3 runs to 15 residues. V gave up 3 bases and J gave up 1 base, with 14 bases separating them. The DNA of the CDR3 is TGTGCCTGGAGAACTTTGTCGGCGGGCACAGATACGCAGTATTTT. This gives the protein CAWRTLSAGTDTQYF.

V usage is TRBV4-3 and J usage is TRBJ2-3; 9 nucleotides align to TRBD1. Trimming cost V 4 bases and J 4 bases; bases outside gene matches: 9. CDR1 is LGHNA, CDR2 YSLEER, per germline. The CDR3 runs 16 residues. In DNA, the CDR3 is TGCGCCAGCAGCCCAGGGACAGGGAATTTAGCAGATACGCAGTATTTT. It yields the protein CASSPGTGNLADTQYF.

This chain links TRBV6-1 with TRBJ1-1; a weak D match, TRBD1 (6 bases). The CDR3 is 15 residues long. The ends were cut back, 7 bases at V and 0 bases at J, with 15 bases in the middle. Germline V gene data show CDR1 as MNHNS and CDR2 as SASEGT. CDR3 coding DNA: TGTGCCAGCATCATACACCAGGGGTTGAACACTGAAGCTTTCTTT. Protein product: CASIIHQGLNTEAFF.

The V call is TRBV25-1, the J call TRBJ2-5; a possible D gene is TRBD2 (6 bases). CDR3 length: 14 residues. In germline, CDR1 is MGHDK, CDR2 SYGVNS. V lost 2 bases, J lost 5 bases, and 12 bases lay in between. The CDR3, as DNA: TGTGCCAGCAGTGAACGCAGGAGCGGGGAGACCCAGTACTTC. The encoded protein is CASSERRSGETQYF.

The table lists this clone with a few counts. The rearrangement joins TRBV5-1 to TRBJ1-3; D is uncertain. Germline V gene data show CDR1 as SGHRS and CDR2 as YFSETQ. Trimming removed 0 bases from V and 4 bases from J, with 8 bases in between. The CDR3 has 14 residues. The CDR3 here is CASSLAGYGNTIYF. The CDR3 bases are TGCGCCAGCAGCTTGGCCGGGTACGGAAACACCATATATTTT.

This clone was seen only a few times. The chain has TRBV7-2 and TRBJ1-2; D call uncertain. The CDR3 runs 13 residues. Germline V CDR1 and CDR2: SGHTA, FQGNSA. V was clipped by 3 bases and J by 8 bases, with 13 bases between them. The CDR3 DNA sequence: TGTGCCAGCAGCTTGGTGAGGATTGGGGGCTACACCTTC. The encoded protein is CASSLVRIGGYTF.

The chain joins TRBV2 to TRBJ1-5; 9 nucleotides agree with TRBD1. Looked up from germline, CDR1 is SNHLY and CDR2 is FYNNEI. V shed 9 bases and J 4 bases; nucleotides not matched to a gene: 10. The CDR3 is 15 amino acids. CDR3 loop: CASRGGQGLNQPQHF. CDR3 sequence (DNA): TGTGCCAGTAGGGGCGGACAGGGGTTGAATCAGCCCCAGCATTTT.

The chain uses TRBV6-5 and TRBJ1-3, with D uncertain. V was clipped by 4 bases and J by 3 bases, with 13 bases between them. Germline V gives CDR1 MNHEY, CDR2 SVGAGI. The CDR3 totals 15 residues. The CDR3 DNA follows: TGTGCCAGCAGTTCCCGGCCCTCAGGTGGAAACACCATATATTTT. Translation gives CASSSRPSGGNTIYF.

Concerning this clone itself: Its ends do not fully match the called genes, so a read error is possible. The chain has TRBV28 and TRBJ1-3, with D tentatively TRBD1 (5 bases). Germline CDR1 is MDHEN and CDR2 is SYDVKM. The CDR3 consists of 17 residues. This CDR3 is CASSLSYSRQSGNTVYF. Here the CDR3 DNA reads TGTGCCAGCAGTCTTTCCTATTCCAGACAGTCTGGAAACACCGTATATTTT. Variable domain in full (rest from reference TRBV28 and TRBJ1-3): DVKVTQSSRYLVKRTGEKVFLECVQDMDHENMFWYRQDPGLGLRLIYFSYDVKMKEKGDIPEGYSVSREKKERFSLILESASTNQTSMYLCASSLSYSRQSGNTVYFGEGSWLTVV.

The rearrangement uses TRBV28 and TRBJ1-2; 7 bases map to TRBD1. J lost 0 bases, V lost 4 bases, and 5 bases had no gene match. The CDR3 extends over 15 amino acids. Germline-derived CDR1 and CDR2 are MDHEN and SYDVKM. CDR3 loop: CASSSSGQANYGYTF. The CDR3 bases are TGTGCCAGCAGTTCCTCCGGACAGGCTAACTATGGCTACACCTTC.

This CDR3 is CASSLAGGRETQYF. CDR3 in DNA: TGCGCCAGCAGCTTGGCAGGGGGCAGAGAGACCCAGTACTTC. This chain uses TRBV5-1 with TRBJ2-5, with TRBD1 identical over 8 bases. CDR1 and CDR2 (germline): SGHRS, YFSETQ. The J segment lost 4 bases and the V segment lost 0 bases, leaving 2 bases of the junction unmatched. The CDR3 totals 14 residues.

The chain joins TRBV19 to TRBJ1-2; D unresolved. The V and J ends lost 10 bases and 4 bases respectively, with 13 bases between them. There are 12 residues in the CDR3. From germline, CDR1 is LNHDA and CDR2 SQIVND (reference sequence). The CDR3 sequence: CATGTVSYGYTF. The CDR3 coding sequence is TGTGCCACCGGTACAGTTTCCTATGGCTACACCTTC.

The V gene is TRBV7-7, the J gene TRBJ1-5; D uncertain. CDR1 is SSHAT, CDR2 FNYEAQ, per germline (reference sequence). The CDR3 is 13 residues long. CDR3 DNA: TGTGCTACCGCGCAGGCGAGCAATCAGCCCCAGCATTTT. Translation gives CATAQASNQPQHF. Together with reference TRBV7-7 and TRBJ1-5, the CDR3 gives the full variable domain: GAGVSQSPRYKVTKRGQDVTLRCDPISSHATLYWYQQALGQGPEFLTYFNYEAQPDKSGLPSDRFSAERPEGSISTLTIQRTEQRDSAMYRCATAQASNQPQHFGDGTRLSIL.